Presented here are 26 T cell receptor beta chains from one specimen sequenced in a study of shared clonotypes between healthy human individuals. Data came from immunoSEQ multiplex PCR; TCRdb stores just in-frame clones and leaves some out. The sample holds nearly 1,000,000 clones, 76% seen once. Sequencing input: memory CD4+ T cells sorted from blood. This sample's subset: CD45RA-negative fraction. The receptor source for this set is a man aged 18 to 30 in good health.

The J gene is TRBJ1-2, the V gene TRBV18; D not resolved. Germline CDR1 KGHSH, CDR2 LQKENI. Trimming pared 2 bases from V and 4 bases from J, leaving 11 bases between. The CDR3 consists of 14 residues. The CDR3 loop reads CASSPEGSFYGYTF. In DNA, the CDR3 is TGTGCCAGCTCACCAGAAGGCAGCTTCTATGGCTACACCTTC.

This clone has only a few counts. The V call is TRBV7-2, the J call TRBJ2-1; 7 bases match TRBD1. V lost 1 base and J lost 6; bases outside the gene matches: 3. The CDR3 runs 14 residues. The germline gives CDR1 SGHTA, CDR2 FQGNSA. CDR3 sequence reads: CASSLEAGGNEQFF. The CDR3 nucleotides are TGTGCCAGCAGCTTAGAGGCAGGGGGCAATGAGCAGTTCTTC. Full variable domain (rest looked up from reference TRBV7-2 and TRBJ2-1): GAGVSQSPSNKVTEKGKDVELRCDPISGHTALYWYRQSLGQGLEFLIYFQGNSAPDKSGLPSDRFSAERTGGSVSTLTIQRTQQEDSAVYLCASSLEAGGNEQFFGPGTRLTVL.

The chain carries TRBV6-1 and TRBJ1-3; the D is unclear. The CDR3 runs 13 residues. Germline V gene lookup returns CDR1 MNHNS and CDR2 SASEGT. Trimming cost V 10 bases and J 8 bases, with 18 bases left between them. CDR3 protein: CAIQKNDQDTIYF. The DNA of the CDR3 is TGTGCCATACAAAAAAATGACCAAGACACCATATATTTT.

The V call is TRBV6-5, the J call TRBJ1-2, with D unresolved. The CDR3 consists of 11 residues. In germline, CDR1 is MNHEY, CDR2 SVGAGI. Between the trimmed V and J ends, which lost 6 bases and 3 bases, there was a span of 5 bases. The CDR3 spells CASRDYYGYTF. The CDR3, as DNA: TGTGCCAGCAGGGATTACTATGGCTACACCTTC.

This chain's CDR3 is CASSLVAGGPISYNEQFF. Here the CDR3 DNA reads TGTGCCAGCAGCTTAGTTGCGGGAGGCCCGATCTCCTACAATGAGCAGTTCTTC. The chain is built from TRBV7-8 and TRBJ2-1; 8 bases match TRBD2. This CDR3 region has 18 residues. The germline V gene has CDR1 SGHVS and CDR2 FQNEAQ. The trim removed 1 base at V and 0 bases at J, leaving 8 bases unmatched.

V usage is TRBV6-5 and J usage is TRBJ1-2; 8 bases are shared with TRBD1. The CDR3 spans 14 residues. Germline assignment: CDR1 MNHEY and CDR2 SVGAGI. After removal of 1 base from V and 4 bases from J, the junction contained 2 bases not matched to a gene. CDR3 nucleotide sequence: TGTGCCAGCAGTTACTTGGGGACAGGCTATGGCTACACCTTC. It specifies CASSYLGTGYGYTF.

The chain links TRBV7-2 to TRBJ1-3; D might be TRBD1 (5 bases). Germline V gene data show CDR1 as SGHTA and CDR2 as FQGNSA. The CDR3 extends over 14 amino acids. Trimming pared 5 bases from V and 4 bases from J, leaving 12 bases between. In nucleotides, the CDR3 is TGTGCCAGCAGCCCGTCCGGGGGAGGAAACACCATATATTTT. Translating gives CASSPSGGGNTIYF.

The chain couples TRBV6-5 to TRBJ2-5, with unresolved D. This CDR3 has 16 residues. The germline V gene has CDR1 MNHEY and CDR2 SVGAGI. Trimming pared 0 bases from V and 7 bases from J, leaving 18 bases between. CDR3 region: CASSYSGVERSVTQYF. The CDR3 DNA sequence: TGTGCCAGCAGTTACTCTGGAGTCGAACGGTCCGTGACCCAGTACTTC.

The CDR3 region has the DNA TGCGCCAGCAGTGATGCGGGACTAGCGGGAGCCAACTCCTACGAGCAGTACTTC. It encodes CASSDAGLAGANSYEQYF. The V and J genes are TRBV10-2 and TRBJ2-7, with TRBD2 identical over 14 bases. Germline loops: CDR1 WSHSY, CDR2 SAAADI. The length of the CDR3 is 18 residues. With V trimmed by 3 bases and J by 0 bases, 7 bases remained unmatched.

The genes are TRBV6-5 and TRBJ1-5; TRBD1 is a possible D gene (6 bases). Germline CDR1 reads MNHEY; CDR2 reads SVGAGI. V was cut by 7 bases and J by 4 bases, with 8 bases left in between. The CDR3 runs to 12 residues. The CDR3 loop is CASTTGNQPQHF. Here the CDR3 DNA reads TGTGCCAGCACAACAGGGAATCAGCCCCAGCATTTT.

This clone occurred once. The genes are TRBV6-6 and TRBJ2-5, with 8 bases that match TRBD2. CDR1 MNHNY and CDR2 SVGAGI come from the germline V gene (reference sequence). The CDR3 has 15 amino acids. The V gene end was trimmed by 6 bases and the J gene end by 4 bases; junction bases not matched to a gene: 10. CDR3 nucleotides: TGTGCCAGCAGCCCGATAGGCGGACTAGCAGAGACCCAGTACTTC. Residues: CASSPIGGLAETQYF.

V is TRBV7-2 and J is TRBJ2-3; the D is unclear. This CDR3 has 18 residues. Looked up from germline, CDR1 is SGHTA and CDR2 is FQGNSA. The germline V and J ends were trimmed by 2 bases and 0 bases, with 18 bases remaining between them. For the CDR3, the DNA is TGTGCCAGCAGCTTAAGAGGCTCGGACCCTTTGAGCACAGATACGCAGTATTTT. Translation: CASSLRGSDPLSTDTQYF.

This rearrangement joins TRBV5-1 to TRBJ2-3, with 9 bases lining up with TRBD1. The V segment lost 6 bases and the J segment 4 bases; nucleotides outside the gene matches: 6. This CDR3 has 14 residues. Germline V gene sequence: CDR1 SGHRS, CDR2 YFSETQ. CDR3 in DNA: TGCGCCAGCACGAACAGGGGGCCCTCAGATACGCAGTATTTT. The encoded protein is CASTNRGPSDTQYF.

This clone was found once. This chain connects TRBV5-1 to TRBJ1-3; a weak D match, TRBD1 (5 bases). This CDR3 comprises 14 residues. Germline CDR1 and CDR2: SGHRS and YFSETQ. The V and J ends lost 4 bases and 1 base respectively, with 9 bases between them. The CDR3 nucleotides are TGCGCCAGCAGCCCCCGGGGGTCTGGAAACACCATATATTTT. Its translation: CASSPRGSGNTIYF.

This clone came up a few times. The genes are TRBV5-5 and TRBJ1-6, with D perhaps matching TRBD1 (5 bases). Trimming removed 5 bases from V and 7 bases from J, with 16 bases in between. The germline V gene has CDR1 SGHKS and CDR2 YYEKEE (reference sequence). The CDR3 is 15 amino acids. CDR3 amino acids: CASRNQRGRNSPLHF. The CDR3 DNA reads as TGTGCCAGCAGGAACCAGAGGGGCAGAAATTCACCCCTCCACTTT.

This clone was counted ten times or more. The V gene is TRBV7-2, the J gene TRBJ2-7; D perhaps matches TRBD1 (5 bases). This CDR3 region has 13 residues. V was clipped by 1 base and J by 7 bases, with 11 bases between them. From germline, CDR1 is SGHTA and CDR2 FQGNSA. The CDR3 nucleotides read TGTGCCAGCAGCTTAGGTTGGGGCCTTGAGCAGTACTTC. This translates into CASSLGWGLEQYF.

On this clone: This may come from a read error, since a much larger clone is one base off. The V and J genes are TRBV6-6 and TRBJ2-7, with D tentatively TRBD1 (5 bases). The CDR3 is 13 residues long. Germline CDR1 is MNHNY and CDR2 is SVGAGI (reference sequence). V lost 4 bases and J lost 0, with 7 bases in between. The chain's CDR3 is CASSLTASYEQYF. CDR3 DNA sequence: TGTGCCAGCAGTTTGACAGCCTCCTACGAGCAGTACTTC.

The V gene is TRBV9, the J gene TRBJ2-3; TRBD1 might be the D (5 bases). The CDR3 consists of 14 residues. Germline V lookup: CDR1 SGDLS, CDR2 YYNGEE. The V gene lost 4 bases and the J gene lost 3 bases, with 12 bases spanning the gap. The CDR3 DNA follows: TGTGCCAGCAGCAATCAGGGTGGAACAGATACGCAGTATTTT. This gives the protein CASSNQGGTDTQYF.

This clone showed up just a few times. The CDR3 loop reads CASSLIAGLNQPQHF. In DNA form, the CDR3 reads TGTGCCAGTAGTCTTATCGCCGGGCTCAACCAGCCCCAGCATTTT. The chain carries TRBV19 and TRBJ1-5, with D hard to call. The germline V and J ends were trimmed by 5 bases and 7 bases, with 18 bases remaining between them. This CDR3 spans 15 amino acids. CDR1 and CDR2 (germline): LNHDA, SQIVND (reference sequence).

The gene calls are TRBV5-8 and TRBJ1-5; D is possibly TRBD1 (5 bases). The CDR3 covers 14 residues. Germline assignment: CDR1 SGHTS and CDR2 YDEGEE. V was trimmed by 0 bases and J by 8 bases, leaving 12 bases between them. The CDR3 region has the DNA TGTGCCAGCAGCTTGGGTCGGGGGTCGGAGCCCCAGCATTTT. Translation gives CASSLGRGSEPQHF.

The V call is TRBV29-1, the J call TRBJ1-2, with 7 bases matching TRBD1. The CDR3 length is 14 residues. Germline CDR1 SQVTM, CDR2 ANQGSEA. The ends lost 7 bases at V and 0 bases at J; junction bases unmatched: 8. CDR3 sequence: CSAWGTASNYGYTF. The CDR3, as DNA: TGCAGCGCATGGGGGACAGCATCTAACTATGGCTACACCTTC.

The rearrangement joins TRBV5-1 to TRBJ2-7; 9 nucleotides line up with TRBD1. The ends lost 7 bases at V and 2 bases at J; junction bases unmatched: 7. The V gene's germline CDR1 is SGHRS and CDR2 YFSETQ. The CDR3 covers 14 residues. Here the CDR3 DNA reads TGCGCCAGCCGGACAGGGGAGGGCCCCTACGAGCAGTACTTC. Encoded protein: CASRTGEGPYEQYF.

The genes are TRBV10-2 and TRBJ2-7; no definite D call. From germline, CDR1 is WSHSY and CDR2 SAAADI. There are 11 residues in the CDR3. The V end was cut by 6 bases, the J end by 4 bases, with 7 bases between. The CDR3 sequence is CASSANYEQYF. CDR3 DNA: TGCGCCAGCAGCGCCAATTACGAGCAGTACTTC.

This clone was found a few times. CDR3 region: CASGETANTGELFF. The CDR3 DNA reads TGCGCCAGCGGGGAGACAGCGAACACCGGGGAGCTGTTTTTT. The V call is TRBV5-1, the J call TRBJ2-2, with D perhaps being TRBD1 or TRBD2 (5 bases each). The germline V and J ends were trimmed by 7 bases and 0 bases, with 10 bases remaining between them. Germline-derived CDR1 and CDR2 are SGHRS and YFSETQ. The CDR3 is made up of 14 amino acids.

The chain uses TRBV6-1 and TRBJ1-3, with D unresolved. The CDR3 is 17 amino acids. In germline, CDR1 is MNHNS, CDR2 SASEGT. V was trimmed by 1 base and J by 4 bases, leaving 17 bases between them. The CDR3 nucleotides read TGTGCCAGCAGTGAAGTACCTCCGGGGTCAACGGGAAACACCATATATTTT. Translated, it gives CASSEVPPGSTGNTIYF.

J is TRBJ2-7 and V is TRBV15, with TRBD1 matching over 8 bases. This CDR3 has 16 residues. Trimming removed 0 bases from V and 7 bases from J; junction bases left unmatched: 11. Germline V CDR1 and CDR2: LNHNV, YYDKDF (reference sequence). The CDR3 DNA is TGTGCCACCAGCAGAGATCCAGGACAGGGTGCAGGGGAGCAGTACTTC. It encodes CATSRDPGQGAGEQYF.